Listed here are 7 T cell receptor beta chains from one sample, sequenced in a study of early stage breast cancer tumors. Measured with immunoSEQ multiplex PCR; TCRdb has only the in-frame clones, and not every one. The sample includes about 30,000 clones, 72% of them seen just once. Sequencing was done on a sample of blood. The source is a person aged 45-60 years with breast cancer.

J is TRBJ2-3 and V is TRBV4-3, with D possibly being TRBD1 or TRBD2 (5 bases each). Germline V CDR1 and CDR2: LGHNA, YSLEER. Trimming removed 0 bases from V and 1 base from J, with 8 bases in between. This CDR3 has 15 residues. The CDR3 loop is CASSQDLGGTDTQYF. For the CDR3, the DNA is TGCGCCAGCAGCCAAGATCTGGGGGGCACAGATACGCAGTATTTT.

The V call is TRBV6-5, the J call TRBJ2-7; the match to TRBD1 covers 7 bases. J gave up 3 bases and V 6 bases, and 2 bases lay outside the gene matches. This CDR3 has 12 residues. Germline values: CDR1 MNHEY, CDR2 SVGAGI. The CDR3 reads CASRTGSYEQYF. CDR3 sequence (DNA): TGTGCCAGCAGGACAGGGAGCTACGAGCAGTACTTC.

V gene TRBV18 combines with J gene TRBJ2-7, with D unclear. The CDR3 loop spans 11 amino acids. Germline V gene sequence: CDR1 KGHSH, CDR2 LQKENI. The germline V and J ends were trimmed by 2 bases and 5 bases, with 4 bases remaining between them. The CDR3: CASSPENEQYF. In DNA form, the CDR3 reads TGTGCCAGCTCACCAGAGAACGAGCAGTACTTC.

This clone was seen a handful of times. A read error likely explains this, since a far larger clone differs by one base. The V call is TRBV4-1, the J call TRBJ2-1; D call uncertain. The CDR3 spans 17 residues. CDR1 and CDR2 (germline): MGHRA, YSYEKL. Trimming cost V 0 bases and J 0 bases, with 12 bases left between them. CDR3 nucleotides: TGCGCCAGCAGCCAAGATCTCGGCTTTAGCTCCTACAATGAGCAGTTCTTC. Translation gives CASSQDLGFSSYNEQFF.

This clone was detected only a few times. The V call is TRBV30, the J call TRBJ1-1, with D tentatively TRBD1 (5 bases). This CDR3 comprises 13 residues. Germline V gives CDR1 GTSNPN, CDR2 SVGIG (reference sequence). With 2 bases removed from V and 5 bases from J, the gap between germline ends came to 12 bases. The CDR3 DNA reads TGTGCCTGGAGTAGGGGAGGTGGTACTGAAGCTTTCTTT. It encodes CAWSRGGGTEAFF.

The CDR3 spells CASSQEGLGGTGELFF. The CDR3 DNA follows: TGCGCCAGCAGCCAAGAAGGGCTGGGAGGCACCGGGGAGCTGTTTTTT. This chain joins TRBV4-3 and TRBJ2-2; D might be TRBD2 (6 bases). V shed 0 bases and J shed 4 bases, with 12 bases lying between them. The germline CDR1 and CDR2 sequences are LGHNA and YSLEER. The length of the CDR3 is 16 residues.

The chain uses TRBV2 and TRBJ2-7, with TRBD2 as a possible D gene (7 bases). Trimming stripped 8 bases from V and 2 bases from J, with 13 bases between. Germline assignment: CDR1 SNHLY and CDR2 FYNNEI. CDR3 length equals 13 residues. In DNA, the CDR3 is TGTGCCAGCGCGAGAGGGGGGGCCTACGAGCAGTACTTC. As protein: CASARGGAYEQYF.